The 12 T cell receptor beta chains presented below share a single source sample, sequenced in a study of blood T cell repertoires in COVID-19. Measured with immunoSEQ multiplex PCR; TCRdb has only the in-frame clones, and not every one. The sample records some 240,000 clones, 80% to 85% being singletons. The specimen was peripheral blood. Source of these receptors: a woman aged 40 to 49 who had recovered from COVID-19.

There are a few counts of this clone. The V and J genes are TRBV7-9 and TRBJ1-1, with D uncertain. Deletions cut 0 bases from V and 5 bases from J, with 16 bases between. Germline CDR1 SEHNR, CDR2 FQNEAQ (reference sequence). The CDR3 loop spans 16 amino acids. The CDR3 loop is CASSLASAVQGTEAFF. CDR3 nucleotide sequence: TGTGCCAGCAGCTTAGCGTCGGCGGTCCAAGGAACTGAAGCTTTCTTT. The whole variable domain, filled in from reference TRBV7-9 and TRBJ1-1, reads DTGVSQNPRHKITKRGQNVTFRCDPISEHNRLYWYRQTLGQGPEFLTYFQNEAQLEKSRLLSDRFSAERPKGSFSTLEIQRTEQGDSAMYLCASSLASAVQGTEAFFGQGTRLTVV.

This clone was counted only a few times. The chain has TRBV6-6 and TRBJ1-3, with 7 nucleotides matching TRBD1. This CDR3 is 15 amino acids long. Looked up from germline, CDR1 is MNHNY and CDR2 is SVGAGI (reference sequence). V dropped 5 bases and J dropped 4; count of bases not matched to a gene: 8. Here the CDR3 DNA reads TGTGCCAGCAGTGCTGGGACAGTCGAAGGAAACACCATATATTTT. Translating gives CASSAGTVEGNTIYF.

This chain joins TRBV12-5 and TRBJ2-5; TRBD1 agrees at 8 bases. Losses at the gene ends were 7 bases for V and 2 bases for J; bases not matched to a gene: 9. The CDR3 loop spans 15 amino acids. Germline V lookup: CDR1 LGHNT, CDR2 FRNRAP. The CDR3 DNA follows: TGTGCTAGTGCCACAACACAGGGGGTACAAGAGACCCAGTACTTC. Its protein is CASATTQGVQETQYF.

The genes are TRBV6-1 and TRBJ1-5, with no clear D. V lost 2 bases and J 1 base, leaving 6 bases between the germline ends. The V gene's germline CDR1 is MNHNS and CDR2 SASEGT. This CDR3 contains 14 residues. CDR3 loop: CASSESRSNQPQHF. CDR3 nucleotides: TGTGCCAGCAGTGAATCCCGGAGCAATCAGCCCCAGCATTTT.

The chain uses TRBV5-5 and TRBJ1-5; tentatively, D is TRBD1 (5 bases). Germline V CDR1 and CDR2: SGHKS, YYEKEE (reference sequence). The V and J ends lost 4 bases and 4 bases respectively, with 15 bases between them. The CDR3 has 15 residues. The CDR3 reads CASSPSGVRNQPQHF. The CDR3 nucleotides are TGTGCCAGCAGCCCCTCGGGGGTTAGGAATCAGCCCCAGCATTTT.

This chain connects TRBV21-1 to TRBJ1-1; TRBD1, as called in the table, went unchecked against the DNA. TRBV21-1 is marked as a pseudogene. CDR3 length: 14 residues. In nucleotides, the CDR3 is TGTGCCAGCAGCCACAGGGGGCTGGACACTGAAGCTTTCTTT. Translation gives CASSHRGLDTEAFF.

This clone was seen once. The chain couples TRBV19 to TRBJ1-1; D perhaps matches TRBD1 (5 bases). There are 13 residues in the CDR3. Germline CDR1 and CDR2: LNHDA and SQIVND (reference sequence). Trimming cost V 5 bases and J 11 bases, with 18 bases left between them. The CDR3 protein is CASSLRGASKAFF. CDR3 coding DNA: TGTGCCAGTAGTCTTCGCGGGGCCTCGAAGGCTTTCTTT.

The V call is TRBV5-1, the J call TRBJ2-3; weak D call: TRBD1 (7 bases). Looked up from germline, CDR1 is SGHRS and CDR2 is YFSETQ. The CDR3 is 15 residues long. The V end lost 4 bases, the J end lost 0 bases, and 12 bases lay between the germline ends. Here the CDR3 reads CASSMTGTSTDTQYF. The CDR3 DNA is TGCGCCAGCAGCATGACAGGGACTAGCACAGATACGCAGTATTTT.

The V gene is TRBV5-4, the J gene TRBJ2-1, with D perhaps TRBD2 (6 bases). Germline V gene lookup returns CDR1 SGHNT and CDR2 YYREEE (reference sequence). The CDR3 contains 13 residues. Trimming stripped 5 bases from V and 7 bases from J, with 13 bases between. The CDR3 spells CASREGLGNEQFF. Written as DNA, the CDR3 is TGTGCCAGCAGGGAGGGGCTGGGGAATGAGCAGTTCTTC.

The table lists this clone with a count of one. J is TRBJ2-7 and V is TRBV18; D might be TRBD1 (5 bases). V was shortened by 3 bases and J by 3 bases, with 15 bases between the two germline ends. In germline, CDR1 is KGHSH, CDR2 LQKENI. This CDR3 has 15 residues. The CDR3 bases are TGTGCCAGCTCACCTCCGTCCCAGGGTAGCTACGAGCAGTACTTC. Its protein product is CASSPPSQGSYEQYF. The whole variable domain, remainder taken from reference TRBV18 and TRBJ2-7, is NAGVMQNPRHLVRRRGQEARLRCSPMKGHSHVYWYRQLPEEGLKFMVYLQKENIIDESGMPKERFSAEFPKEGPSILRIQQVVRGDSAAYFCASSPPSQGSYEQYFGPGTRLTVT.

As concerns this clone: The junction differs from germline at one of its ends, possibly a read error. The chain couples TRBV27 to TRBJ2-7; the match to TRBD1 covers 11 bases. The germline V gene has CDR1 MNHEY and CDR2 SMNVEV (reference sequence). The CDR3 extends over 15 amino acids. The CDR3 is CASRLSGTGGGEQYF. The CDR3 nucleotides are TGTGCCAGCAGGTTATCCGGGACAGGGGGTGGTGAGCAGTACTTC.

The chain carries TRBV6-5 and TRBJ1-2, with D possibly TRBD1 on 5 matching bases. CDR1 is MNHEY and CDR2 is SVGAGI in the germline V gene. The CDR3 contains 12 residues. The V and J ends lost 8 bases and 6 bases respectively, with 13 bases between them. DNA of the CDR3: TGTGCCAGCGCGGGGGACGGAGATGGCTACACCTTC. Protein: CASAGDGDGYTF.